This TCR beta chain was captured by sequencing in a study of T cells in Graves' hyperthyroidism and ophthalmopathy. TCR beta CDR3 sequences were amplified from RNA transcripts. An initial round of RT-PCR targeting the TCR CDR3 relied on the HTBI primer set. Each CDR3 protein gets one entry after TCRdb re-called the multiplex PCR reads with MiXCR. The profile covers around 450,000 distinct CDR3 sequences, with approximately 14% appearing a single time and about 14% taken by the ten largest. Germline CDR1 is DFQATT and CDR2 is SNEGSKA (reference sequence). There are 18 residues in the CDR3. The V gene end was trimmed by 2 bases and the J gene end by 6 bases; junction bases not matched to a gene: 18. With regard to this clonotype: What it binds is unknown.

General study points: Blood also showed most of the thyroid clonotypes that were expanded above 0.001. Ophthalmopathy was told apart from stable hyperthyroidism by a 13 V-J model.

The sample was blood. The clonotype originates from a young woman with Graves' hyperthyroidism. This sequence joins TRBV20-1 and TRBJ2-1; 8 positions match TRBD2. The DNA of the CDR3 is TGCAGTGCTAGACCGCCCCCGGGACTAGGCAACGGGGGCAATGAGCAGTTCTTC. As protein: CSARPPPGLGNGGNEQFF.